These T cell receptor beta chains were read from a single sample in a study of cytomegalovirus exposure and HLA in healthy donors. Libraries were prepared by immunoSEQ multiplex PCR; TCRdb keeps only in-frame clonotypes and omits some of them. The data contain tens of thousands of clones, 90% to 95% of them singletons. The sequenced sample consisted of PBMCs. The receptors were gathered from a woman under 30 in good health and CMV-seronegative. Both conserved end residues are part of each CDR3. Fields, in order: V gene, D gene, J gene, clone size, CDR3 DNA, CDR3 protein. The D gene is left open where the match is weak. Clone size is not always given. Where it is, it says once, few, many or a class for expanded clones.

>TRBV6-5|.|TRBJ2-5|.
TGTGCCAGCACTTCGGTTCAAGAGACCCAGTACTTC
CASTSVQETQYF
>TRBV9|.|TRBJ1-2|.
TGTGCCAGCAGCATGAGAGGGTTGGACAGCGAAACCTGGCTAAATGGCTACACCTTC
CASSMRGLDSETWLNGYTF
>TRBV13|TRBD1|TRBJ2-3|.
TGTGCCAGCAGCTTGGGACAGGGGACAGATACGCAGTATTTT
CASSLGQGTDTQYF
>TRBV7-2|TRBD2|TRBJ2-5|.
TGTGCCAGCAGCTTCGGCAGCGGGGGAGAGACCCAGTACTTC
CASSFGSGGETQYF
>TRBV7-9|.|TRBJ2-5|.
TGTGCCAGCAGCTTAACTACAGGGCAAGAGACCCAGTACTTC
CASSLTTGQETQYF
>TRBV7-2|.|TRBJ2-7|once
TGTGCCAGCAGCTTAGGGCTAGTAGTTGAGGAGCAGTACTTC
CASSLGLVVEEQYF
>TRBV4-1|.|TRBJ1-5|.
TGCGCCAGCAGCCAGTATACGGACGGGAGTCATCAGCCCCAGCATTTT
CASSQYTDGSHQPQHF
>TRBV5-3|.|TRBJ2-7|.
TGTGCCAGAAGCCCCCGGAGCTTCTACGAGCAGTACTTC
CARSPRSFYEQYF
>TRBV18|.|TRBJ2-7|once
TGTGCCAGCTCACCGTTACAGAGCCGGTACGAGCAGTACTTC
CASSPLQSRYEQYF
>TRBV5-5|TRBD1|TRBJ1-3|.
TGTGCCAGCAGCACCTGGGAGGGGCAGGGGGCCAACACCATATATTTT
CASSTWEGQGANTIYF
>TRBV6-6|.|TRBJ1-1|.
TGTGCCAGCAGCCTAGGGAGGGGGGCTTTCTTT
CASSLGRGAFF
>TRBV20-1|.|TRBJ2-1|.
TGCAGTGGAACAGGACCACCCGGGCAGTTCTTC
CSGTGPPGQFF
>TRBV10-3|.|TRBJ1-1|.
TGTGCCATCAGTGAAGGGTCTGCTTGGGAGGGCACTGAAGCTTTCTTT
CAISEGSAWEGTEAFF
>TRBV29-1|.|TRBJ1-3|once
TGCAGCGTTGAAGCCGGGTTCTCTGGAAACACCATATATTTT
CSVEAGFSGNTIYF
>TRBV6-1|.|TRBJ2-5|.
TGTGCCAGCAGTAACCGGGACTGGGACTCCCAGTACTTC
CASSNRDWDSQYF
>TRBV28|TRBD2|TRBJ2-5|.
TGTGCCAGCAGCCCCCGCCCCTCACTAGCGGGAGGGGAGACCCAGTACTTC
CASSPRPSLAGGETQYF
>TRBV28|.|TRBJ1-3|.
TGTGCCAGCAGTTCTAACAGGCCCGCTAGTGGAAACACCATATATTTT
CASSSNRPASGNTIYF
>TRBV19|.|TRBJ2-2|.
TGTGCCAGTAGTATTAGCCGAACAGGGACCGGGGAGCTGTTTTTT
CASSISRTGTGELFF
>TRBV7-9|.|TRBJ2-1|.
TGTGCCAGCAGCTTATCGGGATTCTCCTACAATGAGCAGTTCTTC
CASSLSGFSYNEQFF
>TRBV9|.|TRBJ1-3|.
TGTGCCAGCAGCGTAGCACAGGGCAACTCTGGAAACACCATATATTTT
CASSVAQGNSGNTIYF
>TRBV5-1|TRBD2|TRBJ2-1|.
TGCGCCAGCAGCTTCGGGACTAGCGGGGGATGGGAGCAGTTCTTC
CASSFGTSGGWEQFF
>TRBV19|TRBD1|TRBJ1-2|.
TGTGCCAGCCGCTCATTCGGACAGGGTGCAGAGGGCTACACCTTC
CASRSFGQGAEGYTF
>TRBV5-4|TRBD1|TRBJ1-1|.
TGTGCCAGCAGCGGCTTGGGACAGACGAGCGCTGAAGCTTTCTTT
CASSGLGQTSAEAFF
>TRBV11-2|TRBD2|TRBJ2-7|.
TGTGCCAGCAGCTCGATAGCGGGGGGCCTAGACGACCGCTACGAGCAGTACTTC
CASSSIAGGLDDRYEQYF
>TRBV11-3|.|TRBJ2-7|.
TGTGCCAGCAGCCTGGGGCCAGACGCCTCCTACGAGCAGTACTTC
CASSLGPDASYEQYF
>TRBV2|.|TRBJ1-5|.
TGTGCCAGCAGTGAACGGGGGGATCCCAATCAGCCCCAGCATTTT
CASSERGDPNQPQHF
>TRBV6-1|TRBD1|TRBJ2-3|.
TGTGCCAGCAGTGGAGATACCGGGACAGGGTTCATGTATACGCAGTATTTT
CASSGDTGTGFMYTQYF
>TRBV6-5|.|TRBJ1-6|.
TGTGCCAGCAGTACAGGGAATTCACCCCTCCACTTT
CASSTGNSPLHF
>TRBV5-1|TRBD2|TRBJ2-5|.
TGCGCCAGCAGCTTAACCGGGACTAGCGGGGAGACCCAGTACTTC
CASSLTGTSGETQYF
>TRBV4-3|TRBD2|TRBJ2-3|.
TGCGCCAGCAGCCAGGAAGCGCCGGGACTAGTTACCTCAGCGCAGTATTTT
CASSQEAPGLVTSAQYF
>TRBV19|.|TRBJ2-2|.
TGTGCCAGTAGGTATGGGGGTAGCGGTACCGGGGAGCTGTTTTTT
CASRYGGSGTGELFF
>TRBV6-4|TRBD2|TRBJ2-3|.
TGTGCCAGCAGTGGGACTAGCGGGGGGGCAGCAGATACGCAGTATTTT
CASSGTSGGAADTQYF
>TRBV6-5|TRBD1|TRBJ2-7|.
TGTGCCAGCAGCCTAACAGGGGCCCAACCCTACGAGCAGTACTTC
CASSLTGAQPYEQYF